The 23 T cell receptor beta chains below come from one sample, sequenced in a study of shared T cell receptors in the human thymus. Repertoires were generated with immunoSEQ multiplex PCR, while TCRdb's copy carries only in-frame clones and drops some. Here the sample spans about 380,000 clones, approximately 95% being singletons. Sequenced input: thymocytes. The receptors originated from a human donor.

The CDR3, as DNA: TGTGCCAGCAGCCCAGGACAGTTGGAAGCTTTCTTT. It translates to CASSPGQLEAFF. The chain employs TRBV5-6 and TRBJ1-1; D possibly corresponds to TRBD1 (6 bases). The CDR3 runs to 12 residues. Germline lookup yields CDR1 SGHDT and CDR2 YYEEEE. Between the trimmed V and J ends, which lost 4 bases and 8 bases, there was a span of 12 bases.

The chain carries TRBV5-1 and TRBJ2-1; D is unclear. The CDR3 runs to 13 residues. Germline V gene data show CDR1 as SGHRS and CDR2 as YFSETQ. V was trimmed by 0 bases and J by 7 bases, leaving 8 bases between them. The DNA for the CDR3 is TGCGCCAGCAGCTTGGTGGTAGGGAATGAGCAGTTCTTC. This encodes CASSLVVGNEQFF. The entire variable domain, with the rest obtained from reference TRBV5-1 and TRBJ2-1, is as follows: KAGVTQTPRYLIKTRGQQVTLSCSPISGHRSVSWYQQTPGQGLQFLFEYFSETQRNKGNFPGRFSGRQFSNSRSEMNVSTLELGDSALYLCASSLVVGNEQFFGPGTRLTVL.

The chain recombines TRBV2 with TRBJ2-7; 11 bases match TRBD2. The CDR3 totals 15 residues. J was trimmed by 2 bases and V by 6 bases; bases with no gene match: 6. CDR1 and CDR2 (germline): SNHLY, FYNNEI. In DNA form, the CDR3 reads TGTGCCAGCAGCGCGGGACTAGCGGACCCCTACGAGCAGTACTTC. Amino acids: CASSAGLADPYEQYF.

This chain connects TRBV29-1 to TRBJ1-4, with D unresolved. The germline V gene has CDR1 SQVTM and CDR2 ANQGSEA. Trimming removed 0 bases at V and 7 bases at J, with 18 bases between. The CDR3 consists of 16 residues. The CDR3 loop reads CSVEDSEGTAGEKLFF. CDR3 DNA sequence: TGCAGCGTTGAAGATTCGGAGGGTACAGCTGGTGAAAAACTGTTTTTT.

The V call is TRBV4-1, the J call TRBJ2-3; TRBD2 aligns across 10 bases. Germline CDR1 MGHRA, CDR2 YSYEKL. The junction had 8 bases not matched to a gene; V was cut back by 0 bases and J by 5 bases. This CDR3 contains 17 residues. In DNA, the CDR3 is TGCGCCAGCAGCCAAGATGAACCAGCGGGAGGGCGAGATACGCAGTATTTT. Translating it yields CASSQDEPAGGRDTQYF.

The chain links TRBV5-1 to TRBJ2-2; no clear D. The germline V gene encodes CDR1 SGHRS and CDR2 YFSETQ. This CDR3 contains 13 residues. The germline V and J ends were trimmed by 1 base and 4 bases, with 5 bases remaining between them. CDR3 DNA: TGCGCCAGCAGCTTGTTGTTCACCGGGGAGCTGTTTTTT. Its translation is CASSLLFTGELFF.

V and J are TRBV6-1 and TRBJ2-2; 7 positions match TRBD1. The CDR3 runs 18 residues. V lost 2 bases and J lost 6; bases outside the gene matches: 15. Per the germline V gene, CDR1 is MNHNS and CDR2 is SASEGT. The chain's CDR3 is CASSEYPRTGFDPGELFF. CDR3 sequence (DNA): TGTGCCAGCAGTGAATATCCCCGGACAGGTTTCGACCCCGGGGAGCTGTTTTTT.

The chain is built from TRBV29-1 and TRBJ1-4; tentatively, D is TRBD1 (5 bases). Germline V gives CDR1 SQVTM, CDR2 ANQGSEA. Trimming stripped 1 base from V and 2 bases from J, with 5 bases between. The CDR3 is made up of 13 amino acids. This chain's CDR3 is CSVEGQTNEKLFF. CDR3 DNA sequence: TGCAGCGTTGAAGGACAGACTAATGAAAAACTGTTTTTT.

This chain joins TRBV5-1 and TRBJ1-1; perhaps TRBD1 as D (5 bases). The CDR3 runs to 19 residues. The germline V and J ends were trimmed by 1 base and 0 bases, with 22 bases remaining between them. The germline CDR1 and CDR2 sequences are SGHRS and YFSETQ. CDR3 sequence (DNA): TGCGCCAGCAGCTTGCCGACGAGACAGAGAACTGGAATGAACACTGAAGCTTTCTTT. Translated, it gives CASSLPTRQRTGMNTEAFF.

There are a few counts of this clone. The J gene is TRBJ1-2, the V gene TRBV28; perhaps TRBD1 as D (6 bases). The CDR3 consists of 13 residues. V was pared by 7 bases and J by 9 bases, with 18 bases between. Germline lookup yields CDR1 MDHEN and CDR2 SYDVKM. This CDR3 reads CASIFRGAGSYTF. CDR3 DNA sequence: TGTGCCAGCATATTTAGGGGGGCGGGTAGCTACACCTTC.

The chain is built from TRBV19 and TRBJ2-3, with 8 positions matching TRBD2. There are 15 residues in the CDR3. Germline-derived CDR1 and CDR2 are LNHDA and SQIVND (reference sequence). After removal of 7 bases from V and 3 bases from J, the junction contained 9 bases not matched to a gene. CDR3 in DNA: TGTGCCAGTACGCTCGGGGGGGCGGTAACAGATACGCAGTATTTT. As protein: CASTLGGAVTDTQYF.

Note on this clone: The CDR3 ends on some other residue instead of the conserved phenylalanine or tryptophan, so this is likely a read error. The chain combines TRBV28 with TRBJ1-2; 8 bases align to TRBD1. The CDR3 loop spans 13 amino acids. V lost 6 bases, J lost 7 bases, and 7 bases stayed unmatched. Germline assignment: CDR1 MDHEN and CDR2 SYDVKM. CDR3 sequence: CASRRQGTSGYTL. CDR3 nucleotide sequence: TGTGCCAGCAGACGACAGGGGACGAGTGGCTACACCCTC.

With regard to this clone: One junction end disagrees with the germline gene, perhaps due to a read error. This CDR3 is also generated by other DNA sequences in the sample. This chain links TRBV9 with TRBJ2-3; possibly TRBD1 for D (5 bases). CDR3 length equals 14 residues. Germline-derived CDR1 and CDR2 are SGDLS and YYNGEE. The chain's CDR3 is CASSGKRGTDTQYF. DNA of the CDR3: TGTGCCAGCAGCGGAAAAAGGGGCACAGATACGCAATATTTT.

The J gene is TRBJ2-7, the V gene TRBV10-1; D gene ambiguous. This CDR3 is 13 amino acids long. Germline V lookup: CDR1 WNHNN, CDR2 SYGVQD (reference sequence). V lost 4 bases and J lost 0, with 7 bases in between. The CDR3, as DNA: TGCGCCAGCAGTGGACTGAACTCCTACGAGCAGTACTTC. Translation: CASSGLNSYEQYF.

The J gene is TRBJ2-7, the V gene TRBV2, with TRBD1 identical over 7 bases. The CDR3 is 12 residues long. J lost 6 bases, V lost 8 bases, and 7 bases had no gene match. Per germline, CDR1 SNHLY and CDR2 FYNNEI. CDR3 DNA: TGTGCCAGCCGGGACAGAGGTGGCGAGCAGTACTTC. Encoded protein: CASRDRGGEQYF.

The chain is built from TRBV7-9 and TRBJ2-7, with D perhaps TRBD1 or TRBD2 (5 bases each). The germline gives CDR1 SEHNR, CDR2 FQNEAQ (reference sequence). Trimming shortened V by 4 bases and J by 1 base, and 17 bases separated the two germline ends. The CDR3 is 16 residues long. This CDR3 is CASSSGTGTQSYEQYF. Written as DNA, the CDR3 is TGTGCCAGCAGCTCCGGAACCGGGACGCAATCCTACGAGCAGTACTTC.

This clone has more than one count but fewer than ten. CDR3: CASRRQASYEQYF. Here the CDR3 DNA reads TGTGCCAGCAGGAGACAGGCCTCCTACGAGCAGTACTTC. V gene TRBV6-1 combines with J gene TRBJ2-7, with a possible D match to TRBD1 (6 bases). Germline loops: CDR1 MNHNS, CDR2 SASEGT. Trimming pared 6 bases from V and 0 bases from J, leaving 9 bases between. The CDR3 length is 13 residues.

This rearrangement joins TRBV27 to TRBJ2-3, with D uncertain. The CDR3 covers 14 residues. Looked up from germline, CDR1 is MNHEY and CDR2 is SMNVEV (reference sequence). Trimming took off 6 bases at V and 2 bases at J, with 12 bases between the two ends. DNA of the CDR3: TGTGCCAGCAGCCCTGAATACCACACAGATACGCAGTATTTT. It encodes CASSPEYHTDTQYF.

This chain connects TRBV27 to TRBJ2-3; TRBD1 might be the D (6 bases). The germline V and J ends were trimmed by 8 bases and 0 bases, with 18 bases remaining between them. CDR3 length equals 16 residues. Germline CDR1 and CDR2: MNHEY and SMNVEV (reference sequence). The CDR3 loop is CASAHGAGESTDTQYF. The CDR3 nucleotides read TGTGCCAGCGCACATGGGGCAGGGGAGAGCACAGATACGCAGTATTTT.

The V and J genes are TRBV4-3 and TRBJ2-1; D possibly matches TRBD1 or TRBD2 (5 bases each). V dropped 1 base and J dropped 7 bases, with 17 bases sitting between them. The CDR3 has 16 amino acids. CDR1 is LGHNA and CDR2 is YSLEER in the germline V gene. The CDR3 DNA reads as TGCGCCAGCAGCCAAGTCGGGAATGGGACGCGTAATGAGCAGTTCTTC. Encoded protein: CASSQVGNGTRNEQFF.

This chain joins TRBV9 and TRBJ2-1, with a weak D call TRBD2 (6 bases). V was pared by 1 base and J by 5 bases, with 10 bases between. Looked up from germline, CDR1 is SGDLS and CDR2 is YYNGEE. The CDR3 extends over 14 amino acids. The CDR3 nucleotides are TGTGCCAGCAGCGTACCTAGCGCCCACAATGAGCAGTTCTTC. This sequence encodes CASSVPSAHNEQFF.

In DNA form, the CDR3 reads TGCGCCAGCAGCCAAGATGAAGGGAAATCCCACCCTTACGAGCAGTACTTC. It encodes CASSQDEGKSHPYEQYF. The V gene is TRBV4-1, the J gene TRBJ2-7; D unclear. CDR3 size: 17 residues. Germline V lookup: CDR1 MGHRA, CDR2 YSYEKL. V gave up 0 bases and J gave up 4 bases, with 19 bases separating them.

The rearrangement links TRBV19 to TRBJ1-1; 9 positions agree with TRBD1. Trimming removed 8 bases from V and 11 bases from J; junction bases left unmatched: 12. CDR3 length: 13 amino acids. Germline CDR1 and CDR2: LNHDA and SQIVND (reference sequence). The CDR3 spells CASGAPGQGTAFF. DNA for the CDR3: TGTGCCAGTGGGGCACCGGGACAGGGTACCGCTTTCTTT.